This T cell receptor beta chain was captured by sequencing in a study of technical replicates of blood from a few donors. Measured with immunoSEQ multiplex PCR; TCRdb has only the in-frame clones, and not every one. Among tens of thousands of clones listed, just under 95% were seen once. Trimming pared 7 bases from V and 2 bases from J, leaving 12 bases between. There are 13 residues in the CDR3. CDR1 is SGHDT, CDR2 YYEEEE, per germline. The sample comprised T cells isolated from PBMCs. This chain uses TRBV5-6 with TRBJ1-1; D is unclear. The TCR originated in a human donor in good health. CDR3 loop: CASSNEGNTEAFF. The CDR3 DNA is TGTGCCAGCTCTAACGAGGGAAACACTGAAGCTTTCTTT.